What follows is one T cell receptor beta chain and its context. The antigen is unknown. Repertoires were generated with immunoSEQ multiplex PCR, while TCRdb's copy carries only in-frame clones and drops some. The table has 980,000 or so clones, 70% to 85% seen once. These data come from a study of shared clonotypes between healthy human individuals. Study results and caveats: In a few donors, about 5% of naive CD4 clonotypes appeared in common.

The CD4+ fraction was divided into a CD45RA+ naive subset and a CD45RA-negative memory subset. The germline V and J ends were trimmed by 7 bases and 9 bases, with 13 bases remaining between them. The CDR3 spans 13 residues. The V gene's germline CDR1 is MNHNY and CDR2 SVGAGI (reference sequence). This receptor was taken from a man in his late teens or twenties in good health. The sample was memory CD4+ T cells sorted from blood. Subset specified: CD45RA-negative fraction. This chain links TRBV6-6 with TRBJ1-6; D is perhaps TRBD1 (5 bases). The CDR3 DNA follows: TGTGCCAGCAAAGCGACAGTCAGTTCACCCCTCCACTTT. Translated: CASKATVSSPLHF.